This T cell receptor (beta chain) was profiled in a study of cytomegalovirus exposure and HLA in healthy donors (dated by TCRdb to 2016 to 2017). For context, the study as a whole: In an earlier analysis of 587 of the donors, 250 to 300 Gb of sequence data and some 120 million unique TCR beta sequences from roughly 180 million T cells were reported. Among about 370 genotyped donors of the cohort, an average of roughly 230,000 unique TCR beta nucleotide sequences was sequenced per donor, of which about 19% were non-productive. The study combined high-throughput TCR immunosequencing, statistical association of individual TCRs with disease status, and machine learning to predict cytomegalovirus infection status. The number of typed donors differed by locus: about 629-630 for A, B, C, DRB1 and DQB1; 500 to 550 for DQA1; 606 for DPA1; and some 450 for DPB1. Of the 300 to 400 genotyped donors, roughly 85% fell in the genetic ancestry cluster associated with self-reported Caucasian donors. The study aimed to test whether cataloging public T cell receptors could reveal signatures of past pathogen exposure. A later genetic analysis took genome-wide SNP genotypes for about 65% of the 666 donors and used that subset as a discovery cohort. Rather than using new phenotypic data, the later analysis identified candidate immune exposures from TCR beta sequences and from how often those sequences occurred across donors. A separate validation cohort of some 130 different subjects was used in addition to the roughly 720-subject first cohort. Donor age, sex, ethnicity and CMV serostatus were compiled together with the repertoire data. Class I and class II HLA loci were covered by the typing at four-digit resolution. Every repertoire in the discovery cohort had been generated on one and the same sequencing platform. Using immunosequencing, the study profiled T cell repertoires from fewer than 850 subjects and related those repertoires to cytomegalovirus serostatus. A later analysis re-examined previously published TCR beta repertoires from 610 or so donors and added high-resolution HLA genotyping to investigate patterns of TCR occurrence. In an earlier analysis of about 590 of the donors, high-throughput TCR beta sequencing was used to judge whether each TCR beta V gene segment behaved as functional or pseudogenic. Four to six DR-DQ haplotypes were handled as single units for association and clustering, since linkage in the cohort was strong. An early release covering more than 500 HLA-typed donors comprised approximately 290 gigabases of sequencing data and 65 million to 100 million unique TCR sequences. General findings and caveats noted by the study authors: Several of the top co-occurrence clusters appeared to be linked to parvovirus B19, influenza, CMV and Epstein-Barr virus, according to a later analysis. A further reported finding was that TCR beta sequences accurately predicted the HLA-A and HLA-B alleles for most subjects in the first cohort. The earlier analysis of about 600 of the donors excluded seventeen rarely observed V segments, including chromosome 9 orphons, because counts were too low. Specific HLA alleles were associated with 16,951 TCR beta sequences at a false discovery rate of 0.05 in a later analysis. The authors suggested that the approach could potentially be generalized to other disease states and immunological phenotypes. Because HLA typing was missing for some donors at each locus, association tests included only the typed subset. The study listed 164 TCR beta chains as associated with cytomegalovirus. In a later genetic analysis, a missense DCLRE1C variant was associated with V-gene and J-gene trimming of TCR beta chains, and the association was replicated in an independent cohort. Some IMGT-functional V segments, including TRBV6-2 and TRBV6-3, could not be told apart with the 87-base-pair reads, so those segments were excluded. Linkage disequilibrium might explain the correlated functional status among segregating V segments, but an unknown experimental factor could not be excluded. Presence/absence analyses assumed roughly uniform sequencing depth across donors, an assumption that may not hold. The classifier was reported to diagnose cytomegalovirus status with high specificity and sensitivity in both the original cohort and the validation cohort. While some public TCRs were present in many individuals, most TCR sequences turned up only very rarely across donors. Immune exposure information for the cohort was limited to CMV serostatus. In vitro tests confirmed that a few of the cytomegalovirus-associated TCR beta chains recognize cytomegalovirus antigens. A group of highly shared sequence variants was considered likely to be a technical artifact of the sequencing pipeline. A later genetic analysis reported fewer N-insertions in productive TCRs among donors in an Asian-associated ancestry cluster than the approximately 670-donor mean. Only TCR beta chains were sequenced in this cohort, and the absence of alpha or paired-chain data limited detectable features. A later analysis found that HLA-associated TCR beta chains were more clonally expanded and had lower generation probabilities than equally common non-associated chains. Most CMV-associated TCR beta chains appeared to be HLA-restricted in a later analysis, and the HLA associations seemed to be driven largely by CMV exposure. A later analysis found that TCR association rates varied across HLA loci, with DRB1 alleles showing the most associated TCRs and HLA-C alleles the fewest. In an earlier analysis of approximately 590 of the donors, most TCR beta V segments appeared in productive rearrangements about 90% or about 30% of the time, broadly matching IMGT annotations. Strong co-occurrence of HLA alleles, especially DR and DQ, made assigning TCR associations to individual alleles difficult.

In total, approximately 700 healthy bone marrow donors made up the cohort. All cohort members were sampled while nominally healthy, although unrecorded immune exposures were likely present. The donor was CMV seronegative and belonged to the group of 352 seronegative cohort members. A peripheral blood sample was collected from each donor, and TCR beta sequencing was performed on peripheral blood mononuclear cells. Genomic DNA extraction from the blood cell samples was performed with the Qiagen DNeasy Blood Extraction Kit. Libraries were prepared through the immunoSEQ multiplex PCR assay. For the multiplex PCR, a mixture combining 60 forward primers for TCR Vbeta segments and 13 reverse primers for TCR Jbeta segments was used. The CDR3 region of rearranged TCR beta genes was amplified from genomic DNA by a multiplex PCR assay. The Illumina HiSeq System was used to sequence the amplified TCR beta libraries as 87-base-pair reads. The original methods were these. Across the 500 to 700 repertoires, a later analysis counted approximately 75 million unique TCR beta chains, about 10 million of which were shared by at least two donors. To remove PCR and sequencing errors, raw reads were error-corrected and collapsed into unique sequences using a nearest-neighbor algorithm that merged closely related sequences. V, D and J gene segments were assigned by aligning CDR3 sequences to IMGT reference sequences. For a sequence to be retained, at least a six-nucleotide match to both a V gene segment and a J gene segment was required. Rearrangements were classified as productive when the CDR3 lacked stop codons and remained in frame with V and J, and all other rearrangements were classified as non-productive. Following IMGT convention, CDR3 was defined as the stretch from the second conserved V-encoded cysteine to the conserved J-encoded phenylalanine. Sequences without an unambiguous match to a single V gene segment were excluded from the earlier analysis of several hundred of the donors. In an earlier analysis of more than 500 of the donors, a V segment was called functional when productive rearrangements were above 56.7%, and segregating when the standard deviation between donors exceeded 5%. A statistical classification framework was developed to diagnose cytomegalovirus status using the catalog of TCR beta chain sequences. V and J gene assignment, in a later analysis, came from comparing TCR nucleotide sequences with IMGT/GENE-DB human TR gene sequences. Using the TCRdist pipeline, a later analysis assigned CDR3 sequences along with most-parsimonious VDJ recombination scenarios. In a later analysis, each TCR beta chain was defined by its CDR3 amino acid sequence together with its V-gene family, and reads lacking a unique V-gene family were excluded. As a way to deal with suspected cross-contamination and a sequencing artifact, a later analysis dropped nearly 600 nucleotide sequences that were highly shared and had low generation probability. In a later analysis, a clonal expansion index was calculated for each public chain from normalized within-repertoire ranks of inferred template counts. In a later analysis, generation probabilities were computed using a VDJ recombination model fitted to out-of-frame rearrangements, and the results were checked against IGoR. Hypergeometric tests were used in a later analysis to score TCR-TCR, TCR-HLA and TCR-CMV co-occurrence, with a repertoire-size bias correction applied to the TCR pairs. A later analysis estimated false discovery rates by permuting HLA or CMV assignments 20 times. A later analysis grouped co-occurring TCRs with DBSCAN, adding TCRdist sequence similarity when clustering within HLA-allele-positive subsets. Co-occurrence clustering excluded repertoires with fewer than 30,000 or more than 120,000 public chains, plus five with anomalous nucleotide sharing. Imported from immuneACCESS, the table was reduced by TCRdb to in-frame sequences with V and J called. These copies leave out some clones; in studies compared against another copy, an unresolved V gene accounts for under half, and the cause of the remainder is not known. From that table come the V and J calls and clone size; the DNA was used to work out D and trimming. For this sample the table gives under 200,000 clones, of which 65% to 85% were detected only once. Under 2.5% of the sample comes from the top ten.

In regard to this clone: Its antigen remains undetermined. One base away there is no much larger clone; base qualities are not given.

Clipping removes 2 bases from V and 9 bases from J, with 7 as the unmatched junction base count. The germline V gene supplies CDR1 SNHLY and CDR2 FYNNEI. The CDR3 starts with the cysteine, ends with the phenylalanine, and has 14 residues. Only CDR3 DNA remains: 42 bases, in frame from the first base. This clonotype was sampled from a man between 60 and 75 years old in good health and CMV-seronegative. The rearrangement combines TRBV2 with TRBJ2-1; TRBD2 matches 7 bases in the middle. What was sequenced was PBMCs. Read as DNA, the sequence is TGTGCCAGCAGTGAAATGTGGGGGGGAAGTGAGCAGTTCTTC. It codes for CASSEMWGGSEQFF.